This TCR beta chain came from a study of blood T cell repertoires in COVID-19. TCRdb keeps only in-frame clones here, not all; method: immunoSEQ multiplex PCR. The data show a few hundred thousand clones, about 80% seen once. V lost 0 bases, J lost 4 bases, and 6 bases stayed unmatched. The CDR3 extends over 15 amino acids. Germline V gives CDR1 SGHRS, CDR2 YFSETQ. Participants spanned ages roughly 18 to 95 years and resided in about 24 US areas. Participant reports of clinical history set cohort assignment. Recovery among Cohort 3 donors was established by two negative PCRs, clearance, or symptom resolution.

The gene calls are TRBV5-1 and TRBJ2-7, with TRBD1 matching over 8 bases. The sequence was obtained from a man aged 45-65 years who had recovered from COVID-19. Sequenced material: PBMCs or T cells enriched from blood (not recorded which). The CDR3 spells CASSLAQGALYEQYF. DNA for the CDR3: TGCGCCAGCAGCTTGGCCCAGGGGGCGCTTTACGAGCAGTACTTC.